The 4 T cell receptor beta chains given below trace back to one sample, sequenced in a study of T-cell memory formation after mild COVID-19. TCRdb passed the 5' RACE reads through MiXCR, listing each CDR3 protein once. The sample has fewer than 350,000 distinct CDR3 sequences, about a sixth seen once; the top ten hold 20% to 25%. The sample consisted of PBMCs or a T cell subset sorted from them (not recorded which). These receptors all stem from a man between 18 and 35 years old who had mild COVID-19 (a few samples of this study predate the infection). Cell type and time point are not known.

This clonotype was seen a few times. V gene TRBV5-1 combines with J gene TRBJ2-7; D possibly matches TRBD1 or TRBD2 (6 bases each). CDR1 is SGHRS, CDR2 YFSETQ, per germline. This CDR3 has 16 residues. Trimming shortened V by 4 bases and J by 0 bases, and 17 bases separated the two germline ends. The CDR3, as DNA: TGCGCCAGCAGCAATAGGGGGGCAGGGAGCTCCTACGAGCAGTACTTC. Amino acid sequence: CASSNRGAGSSYEQYF. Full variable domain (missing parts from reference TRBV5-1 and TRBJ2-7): KAGVTQTPRYLIKTRGQQVTLSCSPISGHRSVSWYQQTPGQGLQFLFEYFSETQRNKGNFPGRFSGRQFSNSRSEMNVSTLELGDSALYLCASSNRGAGSSYEQYFGPGTRLTVT.

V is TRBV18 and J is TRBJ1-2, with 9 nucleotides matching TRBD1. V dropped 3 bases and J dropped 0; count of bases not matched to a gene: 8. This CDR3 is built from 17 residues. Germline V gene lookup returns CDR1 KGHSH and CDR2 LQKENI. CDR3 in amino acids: CASSPAGTGLSNYGYTF. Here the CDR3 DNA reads TGTGCCAGCTCACCCGCCGGGACAGGGCTTTCTAACTATGGCTACACCTTC.

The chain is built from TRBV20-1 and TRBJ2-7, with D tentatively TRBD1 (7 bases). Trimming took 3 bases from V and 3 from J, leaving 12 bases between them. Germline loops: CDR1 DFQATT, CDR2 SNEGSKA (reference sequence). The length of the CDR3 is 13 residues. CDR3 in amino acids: CSASSRGVYEQYF. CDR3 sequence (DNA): TGCAGTGCTAGCTCCAGGGGGGTCTACGAGCAGTACTTC.

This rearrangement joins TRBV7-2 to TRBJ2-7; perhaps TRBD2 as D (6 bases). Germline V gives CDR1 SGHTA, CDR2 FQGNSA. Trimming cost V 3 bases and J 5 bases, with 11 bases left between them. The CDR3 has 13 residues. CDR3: CASSFPGVNEQYV. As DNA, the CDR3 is TGTGCCAGCAGCTTTCCGGGGGTTAACGAGCAGTACGTC.